The 3 T cell receptor beta chains in this list originate from one sample, sequenced in a study of shared clonotypes between healthy human individuals (TCRdb year 2020). Library construction relied on the immunoSEQ multiplex PCR assay. What TCRdb holds here is the immuneACCESS table cut down to in-frame rearrangements. Part of the clones is not present; checked against another copy, under half of the missing clones reflect an unresolved V gene, and the others are unexplained. The sample table shows fewer than 600,000 clones, and approximately 77% are seen once. Around 11% of the sample is in the top ten clones. Sequences were obtained from PBMCs. The source of these receptors is a middle-aged woman in good health. Some clones in this sample may be carry-over from other donors' samples.

This clone was seen a single time. The chain joins TRBV7-9 to TRBJ2-7; the match to TRBD2 covers 8 bases. Germline lookup yields CDR1 SEHNR and CDR2 FQNEAQ (reference sequence). The CDR3 runs to 13 residues. V shed 8 bases and J 2 bases; nucleotides not matched to a gene: 5. This CDR3 is CASGTSGTYEQYF. The DNA of the CDR3 is TGTGCCAGCGGTACTAGCGGTACCTACGAGCAGTACTTC.

In this sample, this clone turned up many times. The V gene is TRBV6-6, the J gene TRBJ2-7; TRBD2 matches 9 bases. The CDR3 totals 15 residues. Germline lookup yields CDR1 MNHNY and CDR2 SVGAGI (reference sequence). V lost 3 bases to trimming and J lost 3 bases; unmatched junction nucleotides: 6. The CDR3 sequence: CASSYSPSGNYEQYF. CDR3 coding DNA: TGTGCCAGCAGTTATTCGCCTAGCGGGAACTACGAGCAGTACTTC.

CDR3 sequence reads: CASSQRRDLSYEQYF. CDR3 coding DNA: TGCGCCAGCAGCCAAAGGCGGGATTTATCCTACGAGCAGTACTTC. The V call is TRBV4-3, the J call TRBJ2-7; D might be TRBD2 (6 bases). Germline CDR1 and CDR2: LGHNA and YSLEER. Trimming removed 2 bases from V and 1 base from J, with 12 bases in between. This CDR3 region has 15 residues.